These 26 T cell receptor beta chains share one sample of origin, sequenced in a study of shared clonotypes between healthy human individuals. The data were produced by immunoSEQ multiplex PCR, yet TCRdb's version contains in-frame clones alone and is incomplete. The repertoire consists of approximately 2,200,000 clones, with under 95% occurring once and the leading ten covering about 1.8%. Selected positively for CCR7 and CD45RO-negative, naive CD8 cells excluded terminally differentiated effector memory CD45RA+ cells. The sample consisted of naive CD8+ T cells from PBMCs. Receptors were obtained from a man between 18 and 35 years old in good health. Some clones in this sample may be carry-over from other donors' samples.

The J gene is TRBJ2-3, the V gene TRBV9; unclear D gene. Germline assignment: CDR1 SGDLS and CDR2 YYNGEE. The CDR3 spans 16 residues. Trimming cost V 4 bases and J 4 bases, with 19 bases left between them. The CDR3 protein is CASSPARAYSSDTQYF. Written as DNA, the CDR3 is TGTGCCAGCAGCCCTGCGCGTGCGTATAGTTCAGATACGCAGTATTTT. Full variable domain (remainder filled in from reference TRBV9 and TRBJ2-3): DSGVTQTPKHLITATGQRVTLRCSPRSGDLSVYWYQQSLDQGLQFLIQYYNGEERAKGNILERFSAQQFPDLHSELNLSSLELGDSALYFCASSPARAYSSDTQYFGPGTRLTVL.

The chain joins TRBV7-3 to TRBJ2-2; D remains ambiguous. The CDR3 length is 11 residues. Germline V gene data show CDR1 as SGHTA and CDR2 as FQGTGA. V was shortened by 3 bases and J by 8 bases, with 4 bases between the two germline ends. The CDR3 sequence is CASSFGGELFF. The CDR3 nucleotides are TGTGCCAGCAGCTTTGGGGGGGAGCTGTTTTTT. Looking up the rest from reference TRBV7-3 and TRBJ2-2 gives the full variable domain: GAGVSQTPSNKVTEKGKYVELRCDPISGHTALYWYRQSLGQGPEFLIYFQGTGAADDSGLPNDRFFAVRPEGSVSTLKIQRTERGDSAVYLCASSFGGELFFGEGSRLTVL.

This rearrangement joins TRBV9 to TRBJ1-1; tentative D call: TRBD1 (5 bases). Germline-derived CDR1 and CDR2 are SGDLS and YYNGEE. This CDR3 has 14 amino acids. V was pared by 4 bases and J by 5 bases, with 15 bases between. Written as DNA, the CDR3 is TGTGCCAGCAGCCCCACGGGGGGGAGTACTGAAGCTTTCTTT. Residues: CASSPTGGSTEAFF.

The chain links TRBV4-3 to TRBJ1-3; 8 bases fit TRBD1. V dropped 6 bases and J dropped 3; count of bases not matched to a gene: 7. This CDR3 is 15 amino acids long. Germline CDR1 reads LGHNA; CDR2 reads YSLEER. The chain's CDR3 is CASRHGQGSGNTIYF. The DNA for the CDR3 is TGCGCCAGCAGACACGGACAGGGAAGTGGAAACACCATATATTTT.

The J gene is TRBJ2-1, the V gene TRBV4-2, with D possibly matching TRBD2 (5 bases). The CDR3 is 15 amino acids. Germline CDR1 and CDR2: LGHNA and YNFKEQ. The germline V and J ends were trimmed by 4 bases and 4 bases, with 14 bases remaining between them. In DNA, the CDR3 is TGTGCCAGCAGCCCCCCCTTGACTATATACAATGAGCAGTTCTTC. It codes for CASSPPLTIYNEQFF.

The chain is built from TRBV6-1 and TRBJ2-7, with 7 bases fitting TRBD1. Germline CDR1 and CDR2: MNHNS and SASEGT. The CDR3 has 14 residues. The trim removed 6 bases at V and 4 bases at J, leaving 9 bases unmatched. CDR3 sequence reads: CASSGKTGFYEQYF. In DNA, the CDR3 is TGTGCCAGCAGCGGGAAGACAGGGTTTTACGAGCAGTACTTC.

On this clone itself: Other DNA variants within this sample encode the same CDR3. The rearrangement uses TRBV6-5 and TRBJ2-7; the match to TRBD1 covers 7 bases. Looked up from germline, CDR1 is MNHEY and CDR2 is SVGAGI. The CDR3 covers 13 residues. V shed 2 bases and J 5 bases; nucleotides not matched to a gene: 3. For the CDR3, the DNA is TGTGCCAGCAGTTACGGGCAGGGGGACGAGCAGTACTTC. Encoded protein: CASSYGQGDEQYF.

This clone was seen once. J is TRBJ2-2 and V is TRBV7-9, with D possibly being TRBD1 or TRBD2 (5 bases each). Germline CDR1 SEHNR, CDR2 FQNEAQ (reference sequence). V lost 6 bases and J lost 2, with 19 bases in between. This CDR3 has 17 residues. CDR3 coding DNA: TGTGCCAGCAGTCCAACAATCGGGACGAGTAACACCGGGGAGCTGTTTTTT. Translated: CASSPTIGTSNTGELFF.

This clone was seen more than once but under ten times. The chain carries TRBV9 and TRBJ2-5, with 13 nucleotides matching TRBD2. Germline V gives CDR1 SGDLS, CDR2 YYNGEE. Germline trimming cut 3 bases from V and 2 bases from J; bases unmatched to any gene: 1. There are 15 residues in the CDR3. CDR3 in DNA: TGTGCCAGCAGCGGGACTAGCGGGAGACAAGAGACCCAGTACTTC. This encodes CASSGTSGRQETQYF.

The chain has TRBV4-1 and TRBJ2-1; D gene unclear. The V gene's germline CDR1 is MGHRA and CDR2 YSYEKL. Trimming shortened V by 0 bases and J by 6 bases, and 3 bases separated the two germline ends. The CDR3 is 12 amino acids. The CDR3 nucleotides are TGCGCCAGCAGCCAAGAGGCCAATGAGCAGTTCTTC. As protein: CASSQEANEQFF.

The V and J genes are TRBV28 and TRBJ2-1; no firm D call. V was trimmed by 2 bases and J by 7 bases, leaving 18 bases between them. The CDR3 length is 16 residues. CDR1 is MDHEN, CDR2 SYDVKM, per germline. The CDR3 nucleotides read TGTGCCAGCAGTTTAGTTTACGGTACCTTGGGGAATGAGCAGTTCTTC. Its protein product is CASSLVYGTLGNEQFF.

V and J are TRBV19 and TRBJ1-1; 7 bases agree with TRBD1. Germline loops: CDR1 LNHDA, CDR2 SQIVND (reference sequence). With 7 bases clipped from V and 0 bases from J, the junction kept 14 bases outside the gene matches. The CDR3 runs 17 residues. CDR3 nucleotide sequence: TGTGCCAGTACCCGATATCCCGGGACAGTCATGAACACTGAAGCTTTCTTT. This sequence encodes CASTRYPGTVMNTEAFF.

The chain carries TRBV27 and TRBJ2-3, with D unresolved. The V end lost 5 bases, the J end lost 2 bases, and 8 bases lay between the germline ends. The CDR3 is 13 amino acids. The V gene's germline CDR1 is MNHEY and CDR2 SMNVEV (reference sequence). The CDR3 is CASSLTYTDTQYF. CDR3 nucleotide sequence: TGTGCCAGCAGTCTAACTTACACAGATACGCAGTATTTT.

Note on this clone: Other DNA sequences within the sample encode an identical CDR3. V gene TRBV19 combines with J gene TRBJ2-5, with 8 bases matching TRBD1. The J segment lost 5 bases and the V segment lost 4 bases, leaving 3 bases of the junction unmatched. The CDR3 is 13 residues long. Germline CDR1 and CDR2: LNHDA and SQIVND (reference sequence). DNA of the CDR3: TGTGCCAGTAGTAGCAGGGGGCGGGAGACCCAGTACTTC. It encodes CASSSRGRETQYF.

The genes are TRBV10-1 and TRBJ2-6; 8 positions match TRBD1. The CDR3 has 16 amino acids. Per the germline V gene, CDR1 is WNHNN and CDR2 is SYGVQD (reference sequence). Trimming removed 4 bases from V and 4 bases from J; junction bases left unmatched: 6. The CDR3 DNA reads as TGCGCCAGCAGTGGCCAGGGGGCTAACGGGGCCAACGTCCTGACTTTC. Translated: CASSGQGANGANVLTF.

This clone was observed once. The CDR3 DNA reads as TGTGCCATCAGTGACTTAGGGGGCCAAGAGACCCAGTACTTC. Translation gives CAISDLGGQETQYF. V is TRBV10-3 and J is TRBJ2-5, with D tentatively TRBD1 (6 bases). Germline CDR1 and CDR2: ENHRY and SYGVKD. This CDR3 has 14 residues. Trimming shortened V by 3 bases and J by 1 base, and 9 bases separated the two germline ends.

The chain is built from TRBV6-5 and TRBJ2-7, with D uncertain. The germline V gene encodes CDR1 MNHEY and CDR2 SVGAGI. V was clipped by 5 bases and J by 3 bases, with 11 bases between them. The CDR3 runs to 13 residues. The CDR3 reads CASSPTRSYEQYF. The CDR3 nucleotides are TGTGCCAGCAGTCCGACAAGGAGCTACGAGCAGTACTTC.

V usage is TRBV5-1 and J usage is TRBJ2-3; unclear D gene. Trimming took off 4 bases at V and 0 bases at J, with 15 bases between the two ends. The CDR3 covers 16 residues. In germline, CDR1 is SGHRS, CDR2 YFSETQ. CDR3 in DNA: TGCGCCAGCAGCCCCCCGACCGTTTTCAGCACAGATACGCAGTATTTT. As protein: CASSPPTVFSTDTQYF. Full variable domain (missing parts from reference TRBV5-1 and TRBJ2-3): KAGVTQTPRYLIKTRGQQVTLSCSPISGHRSVSWYQQTPGQGLQFLFEYFSETQRNKGNFPGRFSGRQFSNSRSEMNVSTLELGDSALYLCASSPPTVFSTDTQYFGPGTRLTVL.

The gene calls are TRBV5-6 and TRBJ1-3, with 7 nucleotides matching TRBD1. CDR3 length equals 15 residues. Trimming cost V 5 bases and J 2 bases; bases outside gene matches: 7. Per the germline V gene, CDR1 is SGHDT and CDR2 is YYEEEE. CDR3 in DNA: TGTGCCAGCAGATTATCGACAGGGACTGGAAACACCATATATTTT. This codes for CASRLSTGTGNTIYF.

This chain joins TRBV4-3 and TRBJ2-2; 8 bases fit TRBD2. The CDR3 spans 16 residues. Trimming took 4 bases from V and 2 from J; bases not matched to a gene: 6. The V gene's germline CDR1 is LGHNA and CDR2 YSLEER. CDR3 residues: CASSRYAGGNTGELFF. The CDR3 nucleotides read TGCGCCAGCAGCCGGTATGCGGGAGGCAACACCGGGGAGCTGTTTTTT.

The CDR3 bases are TGTGCCAGCAGTTTTACCGGGACTAGTGGCGACGAGCAGTACTTC. Translation gives CASSFTGTSGDEQYF. V gene TRBV14 combines with J gene TRBJ2-7, with 8 bases lining up with TRBD2. The CDR3 extends over 15 amino acids. The germline V gene encodes CDR1 SGHDN and CDR2 FVKESK. The trim removed 6 bases at V and 5 bases at J, leaving 12 bases unmatched. The variable domain in full, with the rest retrieved from reference TRBV14 and TRBJ2-7, is EAGVTQFPSHSVIEKGQTVTLRCDPISGHDNLYWYRRVMGKEIKFLLHFVKESKQDESGMPNNRFLAERTGGTYSTLKVQPAELEDSGVYFCASSFTGTSGDEQYFGPGTRLTVT.

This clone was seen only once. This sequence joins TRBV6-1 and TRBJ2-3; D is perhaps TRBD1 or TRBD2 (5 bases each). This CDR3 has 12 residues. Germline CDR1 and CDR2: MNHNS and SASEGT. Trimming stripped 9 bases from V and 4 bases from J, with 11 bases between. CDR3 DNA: TGTGCCAGTAGAGGGGCCCCAGATACGCAGTATTTT. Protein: CASRGAPDTQYF.

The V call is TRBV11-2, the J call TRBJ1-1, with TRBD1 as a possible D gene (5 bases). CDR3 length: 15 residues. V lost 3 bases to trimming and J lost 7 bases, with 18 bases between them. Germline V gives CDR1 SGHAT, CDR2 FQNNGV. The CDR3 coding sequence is TGTGCCAGCAGCTTCGTAAGGGGAGGAGAATTTGAAGCTTTCTTT. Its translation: CASSFVRGGEFEAFF.

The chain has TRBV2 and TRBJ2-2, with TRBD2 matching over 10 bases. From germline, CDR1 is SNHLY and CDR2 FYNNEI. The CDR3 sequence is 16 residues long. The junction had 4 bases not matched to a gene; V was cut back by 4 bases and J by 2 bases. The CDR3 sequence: CASSAPSGRNTGELFF. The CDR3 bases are TGTGCCAGCAGTGCCCCTAGCGGGAGAAACACCGGGGAGCTGTTTTTT.

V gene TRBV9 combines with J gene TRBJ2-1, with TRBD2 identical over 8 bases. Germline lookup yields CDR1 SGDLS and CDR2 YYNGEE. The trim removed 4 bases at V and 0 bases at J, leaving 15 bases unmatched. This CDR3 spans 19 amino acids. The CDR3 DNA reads TGTGCCAGCAGCTCGCGCCGTGATAGTAGCGGGATCTCCTACAATGAGCAGTTCTTC. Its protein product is CASSSRRDSSGISYNEQFF.

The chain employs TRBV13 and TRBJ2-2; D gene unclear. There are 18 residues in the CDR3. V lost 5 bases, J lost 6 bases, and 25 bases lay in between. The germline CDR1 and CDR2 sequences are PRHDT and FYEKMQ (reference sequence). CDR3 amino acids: CASSDRAPSSFFAGELFF. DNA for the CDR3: TGTGCCAGCAGCGATCGGGCCCCGAGCTCTTTTTTCGCCGGGGAGCTGTTTTTT.